What follows is one T cell receptor (beta chain) and its context. Its antigen is as yet unknown. The sample comes from a study of blood T cell dynamics during melanoma immunotherapy. The study's findings and limits: It remained unknown if the driving T cell clones were melanoma-specific.

Here immunoSEQ multiplex PCR was the method, and the copy in TCRdb shows in-frame clones only, minus some. The data hold more than 10,000 clones, with 86% observed a single time. Noted time point: pre-treatment baseline. Samples come from before therapy and from week 3 after the first blockade cycle. This sample comprised blood, obtained from a patient treated with checkpoint blockade. This TCR was sampled from a human donor with melanoma.

The CDR3 region has the DNA TGTGCCAGCAGTGGACTAGCGGGCTCCCAAGAGACCCAGTACTTC. Translated: CASSGLAGSQETQYF. The chain combines TRBV25-1 with TRBJ2-5; the match to TRBD2 covers 10 bases. V lost 4 bases and J lost 1; bases outside the gene matches: 3. From germline, CDR1 is MGHDK and CDR2 SYGVNS. The CDR3 has 15 amino acids.